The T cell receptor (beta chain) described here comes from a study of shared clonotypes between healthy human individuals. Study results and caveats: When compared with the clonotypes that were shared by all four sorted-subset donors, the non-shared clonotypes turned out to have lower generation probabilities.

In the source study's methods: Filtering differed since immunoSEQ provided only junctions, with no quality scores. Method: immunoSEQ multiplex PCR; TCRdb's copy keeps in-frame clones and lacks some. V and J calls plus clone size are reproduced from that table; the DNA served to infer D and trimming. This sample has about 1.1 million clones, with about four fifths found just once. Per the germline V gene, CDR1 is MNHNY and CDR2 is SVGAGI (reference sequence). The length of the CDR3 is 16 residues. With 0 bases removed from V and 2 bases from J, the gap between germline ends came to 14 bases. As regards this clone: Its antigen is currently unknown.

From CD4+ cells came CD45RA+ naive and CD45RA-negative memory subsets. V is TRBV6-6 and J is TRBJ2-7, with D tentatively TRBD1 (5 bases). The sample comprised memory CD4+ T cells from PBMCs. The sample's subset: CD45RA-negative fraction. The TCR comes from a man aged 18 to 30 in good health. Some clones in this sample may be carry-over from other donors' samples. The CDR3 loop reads CASSYSLRTPTYEQYF. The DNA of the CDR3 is TGTGCCAGCAGTTACTCTCTTCGGACACCGACCTACGAGCAGTACTTC.